The T cell receptor beta chain under discussion was sequenced for a study of graft-versus-host responses after intestinal transplantation. Across the study: Recipients received multivisceral, liver-intestinal, or isolated intestinal transplants.

This CDR3 has 13 residues. V was cut by 8 bases and J by 0 bases, with 8 bases left in between. Germline V gene lookup returns CDR1 MNHNS and CDR2 SASEGT. In its sample, this clone was seen a few times. Its target is unknown. Profiled with immunoSEQ multiplex PCR; TCRdb holds only in-frame clones, not every one. This repertoire shows more than 95,000 clones, less than 95% found once; its top ten account for about 0.18%. The chain is built from TRBV6-1 and TRBJ1-5; D is undetermined. Sequencing used unstimulated CD4+ T cells sorted from spleen or lymph node cells, obtained before intestinal transplant. This clonotype was obtained from a human donor who received an intestinal transplant. The CDR3 DNA is TGTGCCAGCGAACAAAATAGCAATCAGCCCCAGCATTTT. Its protein product is CASEQNSNQPQHF.